The present T cell receptor beta chain was sequenced within a study of cytomegalovirus exposure and HLA in healthy donors. Study background: In a later analysis, the 110 or so validation repertoires were reported to have used the same platform as the roughly 700 first-cohort repertoires. General study points: In the 130 or so validation repertoires, a later analysis found that first-cohort TCR clusters tended to co-occur. Cytomegalovirus association was assigned to approximately 160 TCR beta chains. As was reported, the classifier diagnosed cytomegalovirus status with high specificity and sensitivity.

Generated by immunoSEQ multiplex PCR, the TCRdb table keeps only in-frame clones and is missing some. The sample includes 250,000 to 300,000 clones, roughly 89% of them seen just once. This CDR3 spans 15 amino acids. Trimming at V came to 6 bases and at J to 5 bases, leaving 9 bases not matched to a gene. Germline lookup yields CDR1 SNHLY and CDR2 FYNNEI. The count of this clone is one. The antigen remains undetermined. This clonotype was sampled from a woman between 18 and 29 years old in good health and CMV-seronegative. The sample comprised PBMCs. The J gene is TRBJ2-1, the V gene TRBV2, with 8 bases matching TRBD2. The CDR3 spells CASRVAGPINNEQFF. The CDR3 bases are TGTGCCAGCAGGGTAGCGGGGCCGATAAACAATGAGCAGTTCTTC.